This T cell receptor beta chain came from a study of control samples from healthy donors and cancer patients. This CDR3 contains 13 residues. Germline V gives CDR1 MNHNS, CDR2 SASEGT. V was trimmed by 3 bases and J by 7 bases, leaving 13 bases between them. Here immunoSEQ multiplex PCR was the method, and the copy in TCRdb shows in-frame clones only, minus some. The sample lists about 130,000 clones; 80% to 95% were seen once. Sample: blood. The receptor's source is a man aged 40-49 years in good health. V usage is TRBV6-1 and J usage is TRBJ2-7; D gene ambiguous. CDR3 sequence (DNA): TGTGCCAGCAGTGACATACATCCGGGTGAGCAGTACTTC. Translation gives CASSDIHPGEQYF.